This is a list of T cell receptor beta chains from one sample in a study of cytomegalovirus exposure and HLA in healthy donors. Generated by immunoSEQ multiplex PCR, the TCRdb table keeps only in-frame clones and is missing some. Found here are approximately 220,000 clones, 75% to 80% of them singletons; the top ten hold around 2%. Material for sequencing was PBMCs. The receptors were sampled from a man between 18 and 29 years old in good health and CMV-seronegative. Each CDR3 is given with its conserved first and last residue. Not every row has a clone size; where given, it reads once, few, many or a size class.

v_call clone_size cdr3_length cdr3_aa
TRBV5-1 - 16 CASSLEAGVGNTEAFF
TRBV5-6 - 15 CASSPTSGSYNEQFF
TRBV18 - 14 CASSPDSHQETQYF
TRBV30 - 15 CAWSRPGQGVSGYTF
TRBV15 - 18 CATSRAGTHIQIGFTQYF
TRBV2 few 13 CASIRLAGDTQYF
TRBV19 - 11 CASSHNEKLFF
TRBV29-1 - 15 CSGEGGQGVGYGYTF
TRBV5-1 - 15 CASSLGGGGTDTQYF
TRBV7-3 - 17 CASSPQGGGLNTGELFF
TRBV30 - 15 CAWSVAGRVDNEQFF
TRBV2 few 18 CASRKNWGDLISNQPQHF
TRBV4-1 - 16 CASSQDGGTGANVLTF
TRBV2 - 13 CASSEVLKSVAFF
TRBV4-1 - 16 CASSQDLRESSYEQYF
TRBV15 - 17 CATSRGVSGPSTDTQYF
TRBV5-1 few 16 CASSFPPGQGGETQYF
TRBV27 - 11 CASSYRGGLYF
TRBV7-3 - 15 CASSLQGANTGELFF
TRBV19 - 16 CASSISQNPLNTEAFF
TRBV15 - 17 CATSRGFGGAGANVLTF
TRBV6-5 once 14 CASSSPGGNTEAFF
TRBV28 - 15 CASSRDRSLQNTIYF
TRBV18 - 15 CASSPGGALTYEQYF
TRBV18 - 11 CASSSGYGYTF
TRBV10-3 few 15 CAISGATSDQETQYF
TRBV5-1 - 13 CASSSDRGDGYTF